The present TCR beta chain was sequenced within a study of response to subunit inactivated influenza vaccine. The CDR3 totals 15 residues. Between the trimmed V and J ends, which lost 3 bases and 1 base, there was a span of 13 bases. In germline, CDR1 is SGHRS, CDR2 YFSETQ. Findings and limits, study-wide: Authors suggested seasonal influenza vaccinations each recruit few new T cells.

About this clonotype: Its antigen remains unidentified.

TCRdb passed the RT-PCR reads through MiXCR, listing each CDR3 protein once. Of hundreds of thousands of distinct CDR3 sequences listed, 6% to 9% are singletons. The source of this sequence is a man aged 50 to 69 who received an inactivated influenza vaccine. The rearrangement links TRBV5-1 to TRBJ1-1; the D is unclear. This sample comprised PBMCs from blood, obtained less than 25 months after vaccination. The CDR3 nucleotides are TGCGCCAGCAGCTCGACTTTTTCAGGGAACACTGAAGCTTTCTTT. Amino acids: CASSSTFSGNTEAFF.